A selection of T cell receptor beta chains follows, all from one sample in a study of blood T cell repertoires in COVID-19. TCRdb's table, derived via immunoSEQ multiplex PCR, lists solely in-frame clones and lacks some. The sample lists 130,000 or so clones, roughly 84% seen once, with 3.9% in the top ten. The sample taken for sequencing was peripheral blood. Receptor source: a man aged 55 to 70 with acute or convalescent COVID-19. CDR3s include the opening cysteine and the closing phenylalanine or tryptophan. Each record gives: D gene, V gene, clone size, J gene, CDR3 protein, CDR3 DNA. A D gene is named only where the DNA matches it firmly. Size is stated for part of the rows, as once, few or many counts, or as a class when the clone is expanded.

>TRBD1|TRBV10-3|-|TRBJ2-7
CAISGTGQGIYEQYF
TGTGCCATCAGTGGAACGGGACAGGGGATCTACGAGCAGTACTTC
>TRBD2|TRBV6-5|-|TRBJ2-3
CASSSRASGRADTQYF
TGTGCCAGCAGTTCTCGGGCCTCAGGGAGGGCAGATACGCAGTATTTT
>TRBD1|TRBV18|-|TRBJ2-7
CASSPQARGLEQYF
TGTGCCAGCTCACCACAAGCCAGGGGGCTCGAGCAGTACTTC
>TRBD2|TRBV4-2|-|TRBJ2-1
CASSQDRTSGRVKPNEQFF
TGTGCCAGCAGCCAAGATCGGACTAGCGGGAGGGTCAAGCCCAATGAGCAGTTCTTC
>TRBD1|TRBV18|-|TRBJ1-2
CASSPQGAPNYGYTF
TGTGCCAGCTCACCACAGGGGGCCCCTAACTATGGCTACACCTTC
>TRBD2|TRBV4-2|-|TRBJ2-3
CASSQGSKAGRGEDTQYF
TGTGCCAGCAGCCAAGGCTCGAAAGCGGGGAGGGGAGAAGATACGCAGTATTTT
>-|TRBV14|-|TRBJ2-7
CASSQGEDLEQYF
TGTGCCAGCAGCCAAGGCGAGGATTTGGAGCAGTACTTC
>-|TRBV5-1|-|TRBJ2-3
CASSLGQRTDTQYF
TGCGCCAGCAGCTTGGGACAGCGCACAGATACGCAGTATTTT
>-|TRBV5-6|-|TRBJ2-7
CASSLRGIPPYEQYF
TGTGCCAGCAGCTTGCGGGGGATACCCCCCTACGAGCAGTACTTC
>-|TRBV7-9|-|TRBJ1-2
CASSSDNGYTF
TGTGCCAGCAGCTCGGACAATGGCTACACCTTC
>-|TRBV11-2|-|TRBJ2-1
CASSLVVAHEQFF
TGTGCCAGCAGCTTGGTTGTAGCACATGAGCAGTTCTTC
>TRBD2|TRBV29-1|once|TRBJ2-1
CSVEASGSFNEQFF
TGCAGCGTTGAGGCCAGCGGGAGTTTCAATGAGCAGTTCTTC
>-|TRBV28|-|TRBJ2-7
CASTTHYEQYF
TGTGCCAGCACTACCCACTACGAGCAGTACTTC